These T cell receptor beta chains were read from a single sample in a study of early stage breast cancer tumors. Produced via immunoSEQ multiplex PCR; TCRdb's table is partial and in-frame only. The table lists tens of thousands of clones, 72% of them singletons. Sequencing used blood. These receptor sequences come from a person in their fifties with breast cancer. Both conserved end residues are trimmed from each CDR3. The D gene is left open where the match is weak. Size tells how often a clone was seen (once, few, many) or the class of an expanded clone, and some rows leave it out.

v_call,d_call,clone_size,j_call,cdr3_aa
TRBV7-9,-,few,TRBJ2-3,ASSLLYDTQY
TRBV7-9,-,few,TRBJ2-1,ASSFGTRLVHEQF
TRBV27,-,-,TRBJ2-7,ASSSPTLGVHEQY
TRBV2,-,-,TRBJ1-4,ASNGDVGEKLF
TRBV7-3,TRBD1,-,TRBJ2-2,ASSLRIQGASTGELF
TRBV28,-,few,TRBJ2-5,ASNQAGAETQY
TRBV18,-,few,TRBJ1-2,ASSPAGRDGYT
TRBV11-1,TRBD2,-,TRBJ2-7,ASSQSSSGTRYEQY
TRBV25-1,-,-,TRBJ2-7,ASSEWSYEQY
TRBV11-2,TRBD2,-,TRBJ2-1,ASSRQREGGNEQF
TRBV30,-,-,TRBJ2-1,AWSVFSANNEQF
TRBV2,-,-,TRBJ2-1,ASSDELSGNEQF
TRBV11-2,-,-,TRBJ2-5,ASSLDARGAAQY
TRBV2,-,many,TRBJ1-3,ASSLGLNSGNTIY
TRBV7-9,-,few,TRBJ1-1,ASSFSQNTEAF
TRBV5-4,-,-,TRBJ1-5,ASSLAPNSNQPQH
TRBV7-8,TRBD2,-,TRBJ2-3,ASSLPAGGPDTQY
TRBV28,TRBD2,-,TRBJ2-1,ASSSLIAGSYNEQF
TRBV5-6,-,few,TRBJ2-2,ASSFLTTNTGELF
TRBV6-5,-,-,TRBJ1-4,ASTDRFEKLF
TRBV7-2,-,-,TRBJ1-2,ASSLRSYGYT
TRBV5-4,-,-,TRBJ2-4,ASSLGDSLAKNIQY
TRBV7-9,-,-,TRBJ2-7,ASSYYQGMLHEQY
TRBV19,-,-,TRBJ1-1,ASSMKERRTEAF
TRBV5-1,TRBD2,-,TRBJ2-1,ASSSSLAISMNEQF
TRBV6-5,-,few,TRBJ2-7,ASSYSREQY
TRBV14,-,-,TRBJ1-4,ASSQDPTYQAYEKLF
TRBV5-5,-,once,TRBJ2-7,ASSFLGHLTYEQY
TRBV5-5,TRBD1,-,TRBJ1-2,ASTGRGTGGYGYT
TRBV20-1,-,-,TRBJ2-7,SASRVREQY
TRBV19,-,-,TRBJ1-4,ASSIGEFGRVANEKLF
TRBV9,TRBD2,few,TRBJ2-3,ASSVTSGNPDTQY
TRBV2,-,-,TRBJ1-2,ASSFPQGGGYT
TRBV2,-,few,TRBJ1-5,ASSEAPLPTEPQH
TRBV19,-,few,TRBJ2-5,ASSTWGAGGIQETQY
TRBV4-1,-,-,TRBJ1-1,ASSQDSYTEAF
TRBV9,-,-,TRBJ1-4,ASSVGTATNEKLF
TRBV18,-,-,TRBJ2-5,ASSPDGGRETQY
TRBV19,TRBD2,-,TRBJ2-3,ASSTQAGTDTQY
TRBV7-2,-,-,TRBJ1-1,ASSLRMNTEAF
TRBV9,TRBD1,-,TRBJ2-4,ASGGQGKNIQY
TRBV5-1,-,-,TRBJ1-5,ASSLQGMGNQPQH
TRBV5-1,-,-,TRBJ1-4,ASSLLGAGNEKLF
TRBV7-9,TRBD2,few,TRBJ2-3,ASSWEREVRTQY
TRBV10-3,-,once,TRBJ1-2,AISRTGNYGYT
TRBV25-1,-,-,TRBJ2-2,ASSLMGYSAGELF
TRBV5-1,-,-,TRBJ1-1,ASSLGPNSKAEAF
TRBV4-1,TRBD2,-,TRBJ2-7,ASSQERAGGRKGNGEQY
TRBV11-2,-,-,TRBJ2-3,ASSLRQPGDTQY
TRBV14,TRBD1,few,TRBJ2-7,ASSSRTGNTYEQY
TRBV9,-,-,TRBJ1-2,ASSVARRGYT
TRBV5-1,-,-,TRBJ1-1,ASSWGGAANTEAF
TRBV4-1,TRBD1,few,TRBJ2-7,ASSPGTGGKYEQY
TRBV4-1,-,few,TRBJ2-7,ASSQSSYEQY
TRBV9,TRBD2,-,TRBJ2-7,ASSVVAGDTYEQY
TRBV9,TRBD1,once,TRBJ1-5,ASSSDREGNQPQH
TRBV5-1,TRBD2,-,TRBJ2-1,ASSPVVAGVGNEQF
TRBV6-1,TRBD1,-,TRBJ1-5,ASSETGDWGQPQH